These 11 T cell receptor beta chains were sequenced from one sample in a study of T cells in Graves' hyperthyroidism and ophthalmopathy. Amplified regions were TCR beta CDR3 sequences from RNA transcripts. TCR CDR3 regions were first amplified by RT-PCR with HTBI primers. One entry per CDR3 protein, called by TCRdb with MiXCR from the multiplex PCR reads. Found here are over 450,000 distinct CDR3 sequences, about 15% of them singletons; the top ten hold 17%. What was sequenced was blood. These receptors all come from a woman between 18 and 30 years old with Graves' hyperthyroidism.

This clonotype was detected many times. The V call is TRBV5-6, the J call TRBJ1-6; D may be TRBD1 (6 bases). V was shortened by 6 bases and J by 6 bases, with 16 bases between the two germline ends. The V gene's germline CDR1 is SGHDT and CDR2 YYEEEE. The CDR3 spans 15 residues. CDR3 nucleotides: TGTGCCAGCATCCGGGGGGCAGTGGTTAATTCACCCCTCCACTTT. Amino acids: CASIRGAVVNSPLHF.

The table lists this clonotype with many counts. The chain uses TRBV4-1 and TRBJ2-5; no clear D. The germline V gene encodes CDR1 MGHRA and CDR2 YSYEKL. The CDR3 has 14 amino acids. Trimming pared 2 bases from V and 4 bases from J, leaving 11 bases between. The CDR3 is CASSQRGGPETQYF. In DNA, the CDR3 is TGCGCCAGCAGCCAACGCGGCGGTCCAGAGACCCAGTACTTC.

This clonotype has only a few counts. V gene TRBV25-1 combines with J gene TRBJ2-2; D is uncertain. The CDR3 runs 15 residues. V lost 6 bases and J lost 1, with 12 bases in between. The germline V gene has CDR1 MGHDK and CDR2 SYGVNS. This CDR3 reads CASRGLLLNTGELFF. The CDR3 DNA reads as TGTGCCAGCAGGGGCCTTCTGCTGAACACCGGGGAGCTGTTTTTT.

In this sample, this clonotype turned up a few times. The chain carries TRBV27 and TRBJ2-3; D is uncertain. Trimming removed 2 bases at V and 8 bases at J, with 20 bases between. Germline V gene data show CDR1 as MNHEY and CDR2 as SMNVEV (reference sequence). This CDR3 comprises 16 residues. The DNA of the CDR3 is TGTGCCAGCAGTTTAAAGGGCGATGTCAGGTCTGGTACGCAGTATTTT. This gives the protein CASSLKGDVRSGTQYF.

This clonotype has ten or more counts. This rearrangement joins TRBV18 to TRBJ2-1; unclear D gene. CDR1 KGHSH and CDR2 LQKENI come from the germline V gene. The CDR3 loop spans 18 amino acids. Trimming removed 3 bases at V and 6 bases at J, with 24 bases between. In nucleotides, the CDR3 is TGTGCCAGCTCACCCGCACCTATCGTCGGAATATCGGCCAATGAGCAGTTCTTC. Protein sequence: CASSPAPIVGISANEQFF.

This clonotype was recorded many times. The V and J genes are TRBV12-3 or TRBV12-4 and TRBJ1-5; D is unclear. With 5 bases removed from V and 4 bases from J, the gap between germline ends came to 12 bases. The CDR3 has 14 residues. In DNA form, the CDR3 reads TGTGCCAGCAGTGTAACAGTGAAAAATCAGCCCCAGCATTTT. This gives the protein CASSVTVKNQPQHF.

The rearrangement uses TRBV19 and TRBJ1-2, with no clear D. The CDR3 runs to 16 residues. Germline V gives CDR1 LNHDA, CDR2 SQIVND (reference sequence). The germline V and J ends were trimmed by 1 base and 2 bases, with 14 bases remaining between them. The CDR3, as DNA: TGTGCCAGTAGTATAGCGAGAGGAGTGAGGAACTATGGCTACACCTTC. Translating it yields CASSIARGVRNYGYTF.

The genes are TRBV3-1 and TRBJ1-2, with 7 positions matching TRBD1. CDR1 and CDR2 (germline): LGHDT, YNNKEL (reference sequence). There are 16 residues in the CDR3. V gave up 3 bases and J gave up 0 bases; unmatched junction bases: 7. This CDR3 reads CASSHPGQYANYGYTF. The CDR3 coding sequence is TGTGCCAGCAGCCACCCGGGACAGTACGCTAACTATGGCTACACCTTC.

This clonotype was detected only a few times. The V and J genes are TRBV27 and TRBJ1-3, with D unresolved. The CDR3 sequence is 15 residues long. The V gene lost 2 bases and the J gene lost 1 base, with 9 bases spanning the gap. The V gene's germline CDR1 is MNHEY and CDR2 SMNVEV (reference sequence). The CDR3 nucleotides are TGTGCCAGCAGTTTAAGGGCTCTATCTGGAAACACCATATATTTT. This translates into CASSLRALSGNTIYF.

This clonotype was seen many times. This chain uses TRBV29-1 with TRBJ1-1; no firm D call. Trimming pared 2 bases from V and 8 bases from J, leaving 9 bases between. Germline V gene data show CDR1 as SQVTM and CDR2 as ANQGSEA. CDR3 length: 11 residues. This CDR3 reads CSVEFGGEAFF. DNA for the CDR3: TGCAGCGTTGAATTCGGTGGAGAAGCTTTCTTT.

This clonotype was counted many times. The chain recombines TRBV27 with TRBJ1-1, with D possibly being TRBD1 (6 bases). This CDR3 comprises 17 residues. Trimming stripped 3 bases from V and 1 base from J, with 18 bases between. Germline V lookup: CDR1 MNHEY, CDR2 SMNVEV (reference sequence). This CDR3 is CASSFLNLRGANTEAFF. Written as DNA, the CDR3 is TGTGCCAGCAGTTTCCTCAATCTCAGGGGTGCGAACACTGAAGCTTTCTTT.